This is a list of T cell receptor beta chains from one sample in a study of cytomegalovirus exposure and HLA in healthy donors. The method was immunoSEQ multiplex PCR; TCRdb's version includes in-frame clones alone and lacks a portion of them. The sample includes about 98,000 clones, approximately 74% of them seen just once. What was sequenced was PBMCs. These receptors came from a male donor in good health and CMV-seronegative. CDR3s include the opening cysteine and the closing phenylalanine or tryptophan. A D gene is named only where the DNA matches it firmly. Only part of the rows carry a size: once, few, many, or a class if the clone is expanded.

d_gene: -
v_gene: TRBV6-4
j_gene: TRBJ2-2
abundance: medium-sized
CDR3nt: TGTGCCAGCAGTGACGGGAGCACCGGGGAGCTGTTTTTT
CDR3aa: CASSDGSTGELFF

d_gene: TRBD1
v_gene: TRBV30
j_gene: TRBJ1-2
abundance: few
CDR3nt: TGTGCCTGGAGTGATGGGGGGACAGCCAACTATGGCTACACCTTC
CDR3aa: CAWSDGGTANYGYTF

d_gene: -
v_gene: TRBV9
j_gene: TRBJ2-1
abundance: -
CDR3nt: TGTGCCAGCAGCACCTCAGCGCGAGGCGCCTACAATGAGCAGTTCTTC
CDR3aa: CASSTSARGAYNEQFF

d_gene: TRBD1
v_gene: TRBV7-9
j_gene: TRBJ1-2
abundance: few
CDR3nt: TGTGCCAGCAGCTTTGGTGGACAGGGCGGAGGCTACACCTTC
CDR3aa: CASSFGGQGGGYTF

d_gene: TRBD2
v_gene: TRBV19
j_gene: TRBJ2-7
abundance: few
CDR3nt: TGTGCCAGTAGTATTCGCGGCGGACTAGCGGGATCCGAGCAGTACTTC
CDR3aa: CASSIRGGLAGSEQYF

d_gene: -
v_gene: TRBV28
j_gene: TRBJ2-7
abundance: few
CDR3nt: TGTGCCAGCAGTTTATTTCATCGTTTTTTAAGAAAGGACAGTAGCTACGAGCAGTACTTC
CDR3aa: CASSLFHRFLRKDSSYEQYF

d_gene: -
v_gene: TRBV2
j_gene: TRBJ1-4
abundance: -
CDR3nt: TGTGCCAGCAATACGGGGGGTGATGAAAAACTGTTTTTT
CDR3aa: CASNTGGDEKLFF

d_gene: -
v_gene: TRBV6-5
j_gene: TRBJ1-2
abundance: few
CDR3nt: TGTGCCAGCACCCCCTTGACAGGACCTAATTATGGCTACACCTTC
CDR3aa: CASTPLTGPNYGYTF

d_gene: -
v_gene: TRBV7-9
j_gene: TRBJ1-2
abundance: -
CDR3nt: TGTGCCAGCAGCTTAGGACTTAACGGCTACACCTTC
CDR3aa: CASSLGLNGYTF

d_gene: TRBD1
v_gene: TRBV6-4
j_gene: TRBJ2-6
abundance: once
CDR3nt: TGTGCCAGCAGTGACTCGATGGGGTACGGACAGGCGGTCTCTGGGGCCAACGTCCTGACTTTC
CDR3aa: CASSDSMGYGQAVSGANVLTF

d_gene: TRBD1
v_gene: TRBV19
j_gene: TRBJ1-5
abundance: -
CDR3nt: TGTGCCAGTAGTATCCAAACAGGGGGCTTTGGCAATCAGCCCCAGCATTTT
CDR3aa: CASSIQTGGFGNQPQHF

d_gene: TRBD2
v_gene: TRBV5-4
j_gene: TRBJ2-5
abundance: -
CDR3nt: TGTGCCAGCAGCTTGGTGGGGGGGGGCCAAGAGACCCAGTACTTC
CDR3aa: CASSLVGGGQETQYF

d_gene: TRBD1
v_gene: TRBV6-5
j_gene: TRBJ2-7
abundance: once
CDR3nt: TGTGCCAGCAGGGCCGGGACAGTCGGCAAGCAGTACTTC
CDR3aa: CASRAGTVGKQYF

d_gene: TRBD1
v_gene: TRBV7-8
j_gene: TRBJ2-3
abundance: -
CDR3nt: TGTGCCAGCAGCTTAGGAAACAGGGGGGGCACAGATACGCAGTATTTT
CDR3aa: CASSLGNRGGTDTQYF

d_gene: TRBD2
v_gene: TRBV4-3
j_gene: TRBJ2-7
abundance: -
CDR3nt: TGCGCCAGCAGCCAAGATTTCGCGGGAGGGCTGGGGGAGCAGTACTTC
CDR3aa: CASSQDFAGGLGEQYF

d_gene: TRBD1
v_gene: TRBV2
j_gene: TRBJ2-3
abundance: -
CDR3nt: TGTGCCAGCAGTTATGAGACAGGGTGGGCAGATACGCAGTATTTT
CDR3aa: CASSYETGWADTQYF

d_gene: -
v_gene: TRBV19
j_gene: TRBJ2-3
abundance: -
CDR3nt: TGTGCCAGTAGTATGGGGGACCCAGGGGTGCCCGATACGCAGTATTTT
CDR3aa: CASSMGDPGVPDTQYF

d_gene: -
v_gene: TRBV19
j_gene: TRBJ1-1
abundance: -
CDR3nt: TGTGCCAGTAGACCTACCGGGACACAGATAGCTTTCTTT
CDR3aa: CASRPTGTQIAFF

d_gene: TRBD1
v_gene: TRBV6-6
j_gene: TRBJ1-1
abundance: -
CDR3nt: TGTGCCAGCAATAGACAGGGCACTGAAGCTTTCTTT
CDR3aa: CASNRQGTEAFF

d_gene: -
v_gene: TRBV7-9
j_gene: TRBJ2-1
abundance: -
CDR3nt: TGTGCCAGCAGCTTAGAGTTCACAGGGTTGCAGTTCTTC
CDR3aa: CASSLEFTGLQFF

d_gene: -
v_gene: TRBV30
j_gene: TRBJ2-5
abundance: -
CDR3nt: TGTGCCTGGCGACAGGAGGAGACCCAGTACTTC
CDR3aa: CAWRQEETQYF

d_gene: -
v_gene: TRBV20-1
j_gene: TRBJ2-7
abundance: -
CDR3nt: TGCAGTGCCAACACAGGGTTTGGTCTGTACTTC
CDR3aa: CSANTGFGLYF

d_gene: -
v_gene: TRBV28
j_gene: TRBJ2-7
abundance: -
CDR3nt: TGTGCCAGCAGTATGGACAGTTCGGGGGAGCAGTACTTC
CDR3aa: CASSMDSSGEQYF

d_gene: -
v_gene: TRBV28
j_gene: TRBJ2-3
abundance: -
CDR3nt: TGTGCCAGCAGTTTAAGTACACCCACAGATACGCAGTATTTT
CDR3aa: CASSLSTPTDTQYF

d_gene: TRBD2
v_gene: TRBV5-6
j_gene: TRBJ2-5
abundance: -
CDR3nt: TGTGCCAGCAGCCCTGGACTAGCGGGAAAAGAGACCCAGTACTTC
CDR3aa: CASSPGLAGKETQYF

d_gene: -
v_gene: TRBV9
j_gene: TRBJ2-7
abundance: -
CDR3nt: TGTGCCAGCAGCGCAGGAGGCTACGAGCAGTACTTC
CDR3aa: CASSAGGYEQYF

d_gene: TRBD1
v_gene: TRBV6-1
j_gene: TRBJ1-6
abundance: -
CDR3nt: TGTGCCAGCAGTGCCGGGTCTCCAGGGGGTTCACCCCTCCACTTT
CDR3aa: CASSAGSPGGSPLHF

d_gene: -
v_gene: TRBV7-9
j_gene: TRBJ1-1
abundance: few
CDR3nt: TGTGCCAGCAGCTTCGTCGGGAACACTGAAGCTTTCTTT
CDR3aa: CASSFVGNTEAFF

d_gene: TRBD2
v_gene: TRBV9
j_gene: TRBJ2-3
abundance: -
CDR3nt: TGTGCCAGCAGCGGGACTAGCGGGAGAATCACAGATACGCAGTATTTT
CDR3aa: CASSGTSGRITDTQYF

d_gene: TRBD2
v_gene: TRBV29-1
j_gene: TRBJ2-5
abundance: -
CDR3nt: TGCAGCGTTCATGATGCTAGCGGGGTAAAAGAGACCCAGTACTTC
CDR3aa: CSVHDASGVKETQYF

d_gene: -
v_gene: TRBV7-9
j_gene: TRBJ2-3
abundance: few
CDR3nt: TGTGCCAGCAGCTACCCCTCTAGGCGGACAGCTAGCACAGATACGCAGTATTTT
CDR3aa: CASSYPSRRTASTDTQYF

d_gene: -
v_gene: TRBV27
j_gene: TRBJ2-5
abundance: -
CDR3nt: TGTGCCAGCAGATTCCAAGGGGGGACCCAGTACTTC
CDR3aa: CASRFQGGTQYF

d_gene: -
v_gene: TRBV19
j_gene: TRBJ1-1
abundance: -
CDR3nt: TGTGCCAGTAGTCTGCAGGGGATCATGAACACTGAAGCTTTCTTT
CDR3aa: CASSLQGIMNTEAFF

d_gene: TRBD1
v_gene: TRBV19
j_gene: TRBJ1-2
abundance: -
CDR3nt: TGTGCCAGTAGTCAGAGAGGACAGGGGATCTATGGCTACACCTTC
CDR3aa: CASSQRGQGIYGYTF

d_gene: -
v_gene: TRBV9
j_gene: TRBJ2-1
abundance: -
CDR3nt: TGTGCCAGCAGTCAAGGGGAAACCTACAATGAGCAGTTCTTC
CDR3aa: CASSQGETYNEQFF

d_gene: TRBD1
v_gene: TRBV19
j_gene: TRBJ1-1
abundance: -
CDR3nt: TGTGCCAGTAGTCTCCGACAGGGGCGGAACACTGAAGCTTTCTTT
CDR3aa: CASSLRQGRNTEAFF

d_gene: TRBD1
v_gene: TRBV27
j_gene: TRBJ1-5
abundance: -
CDR3nt: TGTGCCAGCAGTTTATCAGGGACAGGGCTTTATCAGCCCCAGCATTTT
CDR3aa: CASSLSGTGLYQPQHF

d_gene: -
v_gene: TRBV30
j_gene: TRBJ1-3
abundance: -
CDR3nt: TGTGCCTGGAGTGTACAGCTTGCCAGGCAGCCTGGAAACACCATATATTTT
CDR3aa: CAWSVQLARQPGNTIYF

d_gene: -
v_gene: TRBV6-6
j_gene: TRBJ1-1
abundance: -
CDR3nt: TGTGCCAGCAGTTACTTCGGGAACACTGAAGCTTTCTTT
CDR3aa: CASSYFGNTEAFF

d_gene: -
v_gene: TRBV30
j_gene: TRBJ2-7
abundance: once
CDR3nt: TGTGCCTGGAGCCCGGGATCTCGAAACGAGCAGTACTTC
CDR3aa: CAWSPGSRNEQYF

d_gene: TRBD1
v_gene: TRBV9
j_gene: TRBJ2-5
abundance: few
CDR3nt: TGTGCCAGCAGCGTAGCTACAGGGGGCGTTCTTCGGGAGACCCAGTACTTC
CDR3aa: CASSVATGGVLRETQYF

d_gene: -
v_gene: TRBV11-2
j_gene: TRBJ2-3
abundance: -
CDR3nt: TGTGCCAGCAGCCCTACTTTCGGGATGGGCTCAGATACGCAGTATTTT
CDR3aa: CASSPTFGMGSDTQYF

d_gene: -
v_gene: TRBV7-8
j_gene: TRBJ1-4
abundance: -
CDR3nt: TGTGCCAGCAGCCCCCCCGGGAGGGGTAATGAAAAACTGTTTTTT
CDR3aa: CASSPPGRGNEKLFF

d_gene: TRBD1
v_gene: TRBV28
j_gene: TRBJ2-3
abundance: -
CDR3nt: TGTGCCAGCAGCCTCGACAGGGGGTCAACATCAGATACGCAGTATTTT
CDR3aa: CASSLDRGSTSDTQYF

d_gene: TRBD2
v_gene: TRBV4-3
j_gene: TRBJ2-1
abundance: few
CDR3nt: TGCGCCAGCAGCCAAATGGGAGGGCCCGATGAGCAGTTCTTC
CDR3aa: CASSQMGGPDEQFF